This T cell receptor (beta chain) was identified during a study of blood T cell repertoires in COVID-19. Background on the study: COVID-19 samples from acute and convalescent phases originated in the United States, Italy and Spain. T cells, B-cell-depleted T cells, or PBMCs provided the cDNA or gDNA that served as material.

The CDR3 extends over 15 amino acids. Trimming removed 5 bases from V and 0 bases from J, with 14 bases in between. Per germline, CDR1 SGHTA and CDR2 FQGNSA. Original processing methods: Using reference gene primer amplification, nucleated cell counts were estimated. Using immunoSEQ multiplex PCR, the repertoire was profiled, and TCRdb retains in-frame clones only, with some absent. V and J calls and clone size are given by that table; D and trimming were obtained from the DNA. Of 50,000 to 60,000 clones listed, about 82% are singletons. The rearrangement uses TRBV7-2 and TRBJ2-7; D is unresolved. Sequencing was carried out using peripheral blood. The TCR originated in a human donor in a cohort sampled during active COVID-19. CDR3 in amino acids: CASSPSPPYSYEQYF. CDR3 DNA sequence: TGTGCCAGCAGCCCCTCCCCGCCCTACTCCTACGAGCAGTACTTC.